The 17 T cell receptor beta chains in this list originate from one sample, sequenced in a study of vaccination and CD4 T cells after COVID-19. No antigen is known for these receptors. Treatment: approximately 9-day PBMC culture with coronavirus spike peptide pools or control peptides (ViraFEST assay). With the Oncomine TCR Beta short-read assay, DNA from cultured CD4+ T cells was sequenced. TCRdb reprocessed the PCR reads via MiXCR and lists one record per CDR3 protein. The sample records about 21,000 distinct CDR3 sequences, more than 30% being singletons. The starting material was CD4+ T cells from blood, cultured in vitro, obtained before SARS-CoV-2 vaccination. Source of these receptors: a human donor who received a COVID-19 vaccine.

The rearrangement joins TRBV7-2 to TRBJ1-3; D possibly corresponds to TRBD1 (5 bases). Germline V gene lookup returns CDR1 SGHTA and CDR2 FQGNSA. V lost 1 base and J lost 0, with 13 bases in between. CDR3 length: 17 residues. The CDR3 loop reads CASSLDWGRASGNTIYF. DNA for the CDR3: TGTGCCAGCAGCTTAGATTGGGGCAGGGCCTCTGGAAACACCATATATTTT.

This rearrangement joins TRBV19 to TRBJ2-1, with no clear D. V lost 2 bases to trimming and J lost 4 bases, with 15 bases between them. Germline CDR1 and CDR2: LNHDA and SQIVND (reference sequence). CDR3 length: 16 amino acids. The CDR3 here is CASSISGPAIYNEQFF. CDR3 bases: TGTGCCAGTAGTATATCAGGCCCAGCGATTTACAATGAGCAGTTCTTC.

The rearrangement links TRBV29-1 to TRBJ1-1; 9 nucleotides line up with TRBD1. Trimming removed 4 bases from V and 1 base from J; junction bases left unmatched: 16. The CDR3 has 18 amino acids. Germline V gene lookup returns CDR1 SQVTM and CDR2 ANQGSEA. CDR3 sequence (DNA): TGCAGCGTTGCCAGAAATTCCGGGACAGGGCGAGCGAACACTGAAGCTTTCTTT. Translating it yields CSVARNSGTGRANTEAFF.

This clonotype was counted a few times. The chain combines TRBV6-1 with TRBJ2-2; TRBD1 matches at 7 bases. This CDR3 comprises 18 residues. Losses at the gene ends were 6 bases for V and 0 bases for J; bases not matched to a gene: 13. CDR1 is MNHNS, CDR2 SASEGT, per germline. CDR3 in DNA: TGTGCCAGCAGGCGCCGCCCCCCGGGGACAGCGAACACCGGGGAGCTGTTTTTT. It yields the protein CASRRRPPGTANTGELFF.

V and J are TRBV27 and TRBJ1-2; no reliable D call. This CDR3 comprises 11 residues. V gave up 6 bases and J gave up 8 bases, with 10 bases separating them. CDR1 is MNHEY and CDR2 is SMNVEV in the germline V gene (reference sequence). CDR3 in amino acids: CASRGVGGYTF. The CDR3 coding sequence is TGTGCCAGCAGGGGAGTGGGGGGCTACACCTTC.

The CDR3 nucleotides are TGTGCCAGCAGCTTAACCGGGACTAGCGACTCCTACGAGCAGTACTTC. This gives the protein CASSLTGTSDSYEQYF. The V gene is TRBV5-5, the J gene TRBJ2-7, with 10 bases identical to TRBD2. This CDR3 has 16 residues. J was trimmed by 0 bases and V by 2 bases; bases with no gene match: 5. Germline-derived CDR1 and CDR2 are SGHKS and YYEKEE (reference sequence). The full variable domain, completed using reference TRBV5-5 and TRBJ2-7, is DAGVTQSPTHLIKTRGQQVTLRCSPISGHKSVSWYQQVLGQGPQFIFQYYEKEERGRGNFPDRFSARQFPNYSSELNVNALLLGDSALYLCASSLTGTSDSYEQYFGPGTRLTVT.

This clonotype was seen a handful of times. The chain has TRBV15 and TRBJ2-7; a possible D gene is TRBD2 (7 bases). The V gene's germline CDR1 is LNHNV and CDR2 YYDKDF (reference sequence). Trimming removed 0 bases at V and 7 bases at J, with 22 bases between. This CDR3 spans 17 amino acids. The CDR3 DNA reads TGTGCCACCAGCAGAGATTTGGCGGGGGCCGCGGGGCGTGAGCAGTACTTC. Amino acid sequence: CATSRDLAGAAGREQYF.

The V call is TRBV25-1, the J call TRBJ1-2; possible D gene TRBD1, 5 bases. The CDR3 extends over 12 amino acids. The germline V gene has CDR1 MGHDK and CDR2 SYGVNS. CDR3 in amino acids: CGWGEKLYGYTF. CDR3 DNA sequence: TGTGGGTGGGGGGAGAAACTCTATGGCTACACCTTC.

V usage is TRBV6-5 and J usage is TRBJ1-6; the D is unclear. The CDR3 is 16 amino acids. In germline, CDR1 is MNHEY, CDR2 SVGAGI. V was clipped by 2 bases and J by 0 bases, with 8 bases between them. The CDR3 loop reads CASSYIESSYNSPLHF. CDR3 nucleotide sequence: TGTGCCAGCAGTTACATAGAGAGCTCCTATAATTCACCCCTCCACTTT.

The chain links TRBV27 to TRBJ1-2, with D perhaps TRBD1 (5 bases). V lost 3 bases and J lost 2, with 10 bases in between. The V gene's germline CDR1 is MNHEY and CDR2 SMNVEV (reference sequence). The CDR3 extends over 14 amino acids. CDR3 amino acids: CASSFRAGNYGYTF. For the CDR3, the DNA is TGTGCCAGCAGTTTCAGGGCAGGGAACTATGGCTACACCTTC.

The rearrangement joins TRBV6-5 to TRBJ2-3; TRBD1 is a possible D gene (6 bases). CDR1 and CDR2 (germline): MNHEY, SVGAGI. CDR3 size: 12 residues. The germline V and J ends were trimmed by 2 bases and 6 bases, with 6 bases remaining between them. This CDR3 is CASSYRGDTQYF. The CDR3 nucleotides read TGTGCCAGCAGTTACAGGGGGGATACGCAGTATTTT.

This chain uses TRBV30 with TRBJ1-6; D gene unclear. Trimming left V 2 bases short and J 7 bases short, with 6 bases between. This CDR3 has 12 amino acids. CDR1 is GTSNPN and CDR2 is SVGIG in the germline V gene (reference sequence). CDR3 region: CAWSHVNSPLHF. CDR3 coding DNA: TGTGCCTGGAGTCACGTAAATTCACCCCTCCACTTT. The variable domain in full, completed from reference TRBV30 and TRBJ1-6, reads SQTIHQWPATLVQPVGSPLSLECTVEGTSNPNLYWYRQAAGRGLQLLFYSVGIGQISSEVPQNLSASRPQDRQFILSSKKLLLSDSGFYLCAWSHVNSPLHFGNGTRLTVT.

A few counts support this clonotype. The chain combines TRBV6-1 with TRBJ2-2, with D unclear. The germline V gene encodes CDR1 MNHNS and CDR2 SASEGT. The CDR3 length is 16 residues. Trimming removed 3 bases from V and 7 bases from J, with 18 bases in between. CDR3 coding DNA: TGTGCCAGCAGTGAGTGGGTAGCCGGTTTTCGCGGGGAGCTGTTTTTT. This codes for CASSEWVAGFRGELFF.

The chain joins TRBV20-1 to TRBJ2-5, with 14 bases matching TRBD2. Per the germline V gene, CDR1 is DFQATT and CDR2 is SNEGSKA (reference sequence). Trimming at V came to 5 bases and at J to 4 bases, leaving 9 bases not matched to a gene. The CDR3 spans 16 residues. CDR3 DNA: TGCAGTGCTCGGACTAGCGGGGGGCTACACCGAGAGACCCAGTACTTC. Amino acids: CSARTSGGLHRETQYF.

The chain joins TRBV7-2 to TRBJ2-7, with 13 bases identical to TRBD2. The length of the CDR3 is 18 residues. The V gene's germline CDR1 is SGHTA and CDR2 FQGNSA. Germline trimming cut 5 bases from V and 1 base from J; bases unmatched to any gene: 11. The DNA of the CDR3 is TGTGCCAGCAGCCCTCGCTTAGGGACTAGCGGGGAATCCTACGAGCAGTACTTC. It specifies CASSPRLGTSGESYEQYF.

The J gene is TRBJ2-7, the V gene TRBV20-1; maybe TRBD1 (5 bases). The germline V gene encodes CDR1 DFQATT and CDR2 SNEGSKA (reference sequence). V lost 3 bases to trimming and J lost 1 base, with 22 bases between them. The CDR3 sequence is 17 residues long. CDR3 amino acids: CSASKASQGEVSYEQYF. The CDR3 DNA reads TGCAGTGCTAGCAAGGCTTCTCAGGGCGAAGTGTCCTACGAGCAGTACTTC.

The chain has TRBV12-3 or TRBV12-4 and TRBJ2-7; no firm D call. Trimming left V 1 base short and J 4 bases short, with 2 bases between. The length of the CDR3 is 11 residues. CDR3: CASSLGYEQYF. For the CDR3, the DNA is TGTGCCAGCAGTTTAGGTTACGAGCAGTACTTC.